This entry lists 7 T cell receptor beta chains sequenced from one sample in a study of cytomegalovirus exposure and HLA in healthy donors. Sequenced by immunoSEQ multiplex PCR; TCRdb stores in-frame clones only, minus some. The data show 160,000 or so clones, just under 90% seen once. Sequenced sample: PBMCs. The receptors were sampled from a young woman in good health and CMV-seronegative.

V is TRBV19 and J is TRBJ2-2; maybe TRBD2 (5 bases). This CDR3 has 13 amino acids. Germline V gene lookup returns CDR1 LNHDA and CDR2 SQIVND (reference sequence). V lost 4 bases to trimming and J lost 7 bases, with 10 bases between them. Here the CDR3 reads CASSTLGSGELFF. The CDR3 bases are TGTGCCAGTAGTACCCTTGGGAGCGGGGAGCTGTTTTTT.

The CDR3 loop reads CASSLDTYEQYF. The CDR3, as DNA: TGTGCCAGCAGCTTGGACACGTACGAGCAGTACTTC. The chain combines TRBV5-4 with TRBJ2-7; D remains ambiguous. The CDR3 totals 12 residues. Between the trimmed V and J ends, which lost 0 bases and 4 bases, there was a span of 5 bases. Looked up from germline, CDR1 is SGHNT and CDR2 is YYREEE (reference sequence).

The CDR3 spells CASSVFGRAGLNTGELFF. CDR3 sequence (DNA): TGTGCCAGCAGTGTATTCGGACGGGCAGGGCTGAACACCGGGGAGCTGTTTTTT. The V call is TRBV2, the J call TRBJ2-2; D may be TRBD1 (5 bases). Germline CDR1 SNHLY, CDR2 FYNNEI. This CDR3 contains 18 residues. Deletions cut 4 bases from V and 1 base from J, with 19 bases between.

A single count supports this clone. This rearrangement joins TRBV18 to TRBJ2-7; D might be TRBD1 (6 bases). The germline CDR1 and CDR2 sequences are KGHSH and LQKENI. V was clipped by 0 bases and J by 1 base, with 10 bases between them. The CDR3 totals 15 residues. CDR3 DNA: TGTGCCAGCTCACCACCGATCGGGACATCCTACGAGCAGTACTTC. Translated, it gives CASSPPIGTSYEQYF.

This chain's CDR3 is CASTLRRRKQPQHF. In DNA form, the CDR3 reads TGTGCCAGCACCCTTAGGCGGAGGAAGCAGCCCCAGCATTTT. The V and J genes are TRBV13 and TRBJ1-5; D unclear. CDR1 and CDR2 (germline): PRHDT, FYEKMQ (reference sequence). CDR3 length: 14 amino acids. V gave up 7 bases and J gave up 7 bases, with 17 bases separating them.

This rearrangement joins TRBV19 to TRBJ1-2; possible D gene TRBD1, 6 bases. V lost 4 bases and J lost 8, with 23 bases in between. This CDR3 is built from 16 residues. Germline CDR1 is LNHDA and CDR2 is SQIVND (reference sequence). This chain's CDR3 is CASSTHFGQLLTGYTF. CDR3 DNA: TGTGCCAGTAGTACTCACTTCGGACAGCTTCTAACCGGCTACACCTTC.

V is TRBV2 and J is TRBJ1-5; D might be TRBD1 (5 bases). V was shortened by 7 bases and J by 10 bases, with 20 bases between the two germline ends. Germline V gene sequence: CDR1 SNHLY, CDR2 FYNNEI. The CDR3 consists of 14 residues. The CDR3 here is CASNKNGGDRPQHF. The CDR3 DNA reads as TGTGCCAGCAACAAAAACGGGGGGGACCGTCCCCAGCATTTT.